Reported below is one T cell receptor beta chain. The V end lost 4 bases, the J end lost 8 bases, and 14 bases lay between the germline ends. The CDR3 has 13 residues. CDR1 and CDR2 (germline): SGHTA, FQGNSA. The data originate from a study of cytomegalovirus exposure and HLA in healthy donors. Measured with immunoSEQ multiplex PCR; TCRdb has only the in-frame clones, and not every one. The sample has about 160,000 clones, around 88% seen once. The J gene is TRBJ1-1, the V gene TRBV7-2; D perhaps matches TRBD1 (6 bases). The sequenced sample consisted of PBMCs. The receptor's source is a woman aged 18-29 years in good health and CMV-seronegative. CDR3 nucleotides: TGTGCCAGCAGCTCCTACGGACAGCAGGAAGCTTTCTTT. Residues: CASSSYGQQEAFF.